This TCR beta chain was sequenced for a study of identical twins. Between the trimmed V and J ends, which lost 3 bases and 3 bases, there was a span of 17 bases. The CDR3 covers 17 residues. Germline V CDR1 and CDR2: SEHNR, FQNEAQ (reference sequence). Healthy Caucasians, and only they, were the donors. The authors used template switching to add a universal primer site and gave cDNA unique molecular identifiers. MiXCR, run by TCRdb on the 5' RACE reads, gives a single entry per CDR3 protein. The sample includes about 720,000 distinct CDR3 sequences, 8.5% to 9% of them seen just once. These data were likewise used in another study, on yellow fever vaccine responses in identical twins.

The sequenced material came from PBMCs. The V gene is TRBV7-9, the J gene TRBJ2-2; D is ambiguous. This TCR was sampled from a woman aged 18-30 years in good health. The CDR3 DNA is TGTGCCAGCAGCTTCCCCTCGGGTACACGGGACACCGGGGAGCTGTTTTTT. It codes for CASSFPSGTRDTGELFF.